This T cell receptor (beta chain) is from a study of OX40 agonist ivuxolimab in advanced cancers. With respect to the entire study: The costimulatory receptor OX40 (CD134) was targeted by ivuxolimab, a fully human IgG2 agonistic monoclonal antibody. Intravenous ivuxolimab was administered to patients every 2 weeks at six dose levels: 0.01, 0.1, 0.3, 1.5, 3 and 10 mg/kg. Of the 50 to 55 patients in dose escalation, about 20 had hepatocellular carcinoma, some 15 had melanoma, 9 had renal cell carcinoma and 9 had head and neck cancer. A male proportion of almost 85% and a mean age of approximately 55 years, ranging from about 23 to 90, were recorded for the dose-escalation cohort. Patients were allowed to have had prior anti-PD-1, anti-PD-L1 or anti-CTLA-4 therapy, and more than 35% of the dose-escalation patients had been treated with checkpoint inhibitors. Three dose-escalation patients achieved partial responses, one with hepatocellular carcinoma and two with cutaneous melanoma. Peripheral TCRbeta sequencing aimed to test whether ivuxolimab altered TCR sequence diversity and caused clonal T-cell expansion. The paper reports the monotherapy dose-escalation portion (N of about 54 patients) of the phase I ivuxolimab trial. Points the paper makes about the study in general: The antigen specificity of the clonally expanded peripheral T cells was not determined. At doses from 0.1 to 3.0 mg/kg, clonal expansion was seen in both CD4+ and CD8+ blood T cells between baseline and week 6. Low levels of normalized T-cell clonal expansion were also seen in some patients who did not respond. In partial responders in the 0.1-3.0 mg/kg groups, normalized peripheral clonal expansion was found to be among the lowest, especially among CD8+ T cells. After ivuxolimab, more expanded clones were found on average in CD8+ T cells than in CD4+ T cells.

The trial excluded patients who had a history of autoimmune disease or who were on systemic immunosuppression. In every dose cohort, peripheral blood was drawn for TCR sequencing at baseline, cycle 4 day 1, and cycle 7 day 1. The samples were taken from a phase I, first-in-human, multicenter, open-label dose-escalation trial of ivuxolimab. Adults with locally advanced or metastatic melanoma, renal cell, hepatocellular, or head and neck squamous cell carcinoma were enrolled in the trial. Before TCR sequencing, CD4+ T cells and CD8+ T cells from peripheral blood were sorted into separate populations. To sequence the TCRbeta CDR3 region, genomic DNA was isolated from the sorted cells. The immunoSEQ Assay was used to sequence the TCRbeta CDR3 regions. Imported from immuneACCESS, the table was reduced by TCRdb to in-frame sequences with V and J called. These copies leave out some clones; in studies compared against another copy, an unresolved V gene accounts for under half, and the cause of the remainder is not known. In all, the sample holds tens of thousands of clones, and roughly 87% of those were seen once. The top ten clonotypes cover approximately 2.5% of the sample.

This clone was observed a handful of times. This receptor's antigen is unknown. No quality values exist for individual bases; no much larger clone is one base distant. The germline V gene encodes CDR1 WSHSY and CDR2 SAAADI. At the junction V is shortened by 6 bases and J by 3 bases, with 14 bases in between. The CDR3 measures 14 amino acids from cysteine to phenylalanine. Only the CDR3 region is kept as DNA, spanning 42 bases read in frame from base 1. The sample was CD4+ or CD8+ T cells sorted from blood, taken in a trial of the OX40 agonist ivuxolimab. The chain couples TRBV10-2 to TRBJ1-1; TRBD1 is perhaps the D gene, given 5 matching bases. The TCR originated in an adult with an advanced solid tumor such as melanoma, head and neck, liver or kidney cancer. CDR3 region: CASSTSGGDTEAFF. At the DNA level, the sequence is TGCGCCAGCAGCACCAGTGGGGGGGACACTGAAGCTTTCTTT.